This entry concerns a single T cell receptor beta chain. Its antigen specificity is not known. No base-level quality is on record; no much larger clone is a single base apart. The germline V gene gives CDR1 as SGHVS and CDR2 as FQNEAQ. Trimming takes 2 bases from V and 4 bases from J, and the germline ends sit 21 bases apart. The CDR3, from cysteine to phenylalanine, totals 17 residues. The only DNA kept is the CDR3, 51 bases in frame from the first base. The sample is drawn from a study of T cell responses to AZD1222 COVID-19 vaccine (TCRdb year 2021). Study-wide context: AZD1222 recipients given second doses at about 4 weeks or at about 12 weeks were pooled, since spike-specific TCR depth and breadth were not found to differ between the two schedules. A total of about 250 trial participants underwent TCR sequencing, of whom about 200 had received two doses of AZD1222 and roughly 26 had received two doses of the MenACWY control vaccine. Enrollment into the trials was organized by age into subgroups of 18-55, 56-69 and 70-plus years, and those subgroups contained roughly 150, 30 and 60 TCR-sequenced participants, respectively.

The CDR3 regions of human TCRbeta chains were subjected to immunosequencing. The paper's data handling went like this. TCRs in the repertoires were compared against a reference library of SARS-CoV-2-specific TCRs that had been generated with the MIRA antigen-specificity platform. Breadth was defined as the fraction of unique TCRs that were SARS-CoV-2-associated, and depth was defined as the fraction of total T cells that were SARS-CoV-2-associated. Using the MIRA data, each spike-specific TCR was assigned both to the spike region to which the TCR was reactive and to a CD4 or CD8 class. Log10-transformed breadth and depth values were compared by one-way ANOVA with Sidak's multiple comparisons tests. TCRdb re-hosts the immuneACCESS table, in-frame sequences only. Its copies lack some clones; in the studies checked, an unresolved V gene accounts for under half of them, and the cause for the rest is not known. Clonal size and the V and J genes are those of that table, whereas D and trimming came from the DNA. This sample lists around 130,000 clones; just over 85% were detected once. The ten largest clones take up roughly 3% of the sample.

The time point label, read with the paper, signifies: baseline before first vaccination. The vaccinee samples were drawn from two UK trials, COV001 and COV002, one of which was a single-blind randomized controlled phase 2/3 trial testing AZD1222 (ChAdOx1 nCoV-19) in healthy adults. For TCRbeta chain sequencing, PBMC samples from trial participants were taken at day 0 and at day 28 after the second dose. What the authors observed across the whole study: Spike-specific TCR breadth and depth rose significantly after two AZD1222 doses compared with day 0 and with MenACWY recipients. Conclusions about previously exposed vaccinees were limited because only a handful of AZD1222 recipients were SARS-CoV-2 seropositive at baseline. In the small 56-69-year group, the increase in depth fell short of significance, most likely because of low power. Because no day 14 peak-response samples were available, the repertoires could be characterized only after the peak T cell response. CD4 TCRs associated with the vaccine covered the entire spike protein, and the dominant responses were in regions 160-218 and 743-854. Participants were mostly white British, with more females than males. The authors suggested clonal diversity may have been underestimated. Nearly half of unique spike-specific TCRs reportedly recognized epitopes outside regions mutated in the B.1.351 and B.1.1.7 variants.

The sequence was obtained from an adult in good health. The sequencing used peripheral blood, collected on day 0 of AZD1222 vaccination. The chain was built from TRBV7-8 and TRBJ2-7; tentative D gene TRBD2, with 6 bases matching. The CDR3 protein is CASSLRASSGRVYEQYF. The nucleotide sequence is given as TGTGCCAGCAGCTTACGCGCCTCAAGCGGGCGGGTGTACGAGCAGTACTTC.